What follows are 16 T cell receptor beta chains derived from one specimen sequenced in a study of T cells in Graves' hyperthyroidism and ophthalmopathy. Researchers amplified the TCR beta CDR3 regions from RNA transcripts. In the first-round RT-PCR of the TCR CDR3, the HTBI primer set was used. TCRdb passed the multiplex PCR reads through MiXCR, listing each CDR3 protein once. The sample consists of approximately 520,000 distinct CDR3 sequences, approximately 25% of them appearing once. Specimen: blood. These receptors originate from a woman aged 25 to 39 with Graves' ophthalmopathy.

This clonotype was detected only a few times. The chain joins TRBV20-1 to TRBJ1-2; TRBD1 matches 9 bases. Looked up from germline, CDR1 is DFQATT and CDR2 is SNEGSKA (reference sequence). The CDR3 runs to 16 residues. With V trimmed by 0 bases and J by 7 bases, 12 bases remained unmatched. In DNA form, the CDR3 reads TGCAGTGCTAGAGATTTGGGGACAGGGCCCCAGAGTGGCTACACCTTC. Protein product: CSARDLGTGPQSGYTF.

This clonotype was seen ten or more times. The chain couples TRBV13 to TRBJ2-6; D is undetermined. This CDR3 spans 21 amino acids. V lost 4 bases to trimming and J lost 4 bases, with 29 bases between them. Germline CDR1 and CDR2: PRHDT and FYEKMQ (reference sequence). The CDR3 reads CASSYGLNPQWLGSGANVLTF. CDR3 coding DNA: TGTGCCAGCAGCTATGGCCTGAACCCCCAATGGTTGGGGTCCGGGGCCAACGTCCTGACTTTC.

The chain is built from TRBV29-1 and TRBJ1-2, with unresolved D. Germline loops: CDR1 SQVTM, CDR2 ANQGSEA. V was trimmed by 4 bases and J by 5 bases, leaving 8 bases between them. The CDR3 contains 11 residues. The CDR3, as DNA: TGCAGCGTTGTAACCGCGTATGGCTACACCTTC. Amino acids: CSVVTAYGYTF.

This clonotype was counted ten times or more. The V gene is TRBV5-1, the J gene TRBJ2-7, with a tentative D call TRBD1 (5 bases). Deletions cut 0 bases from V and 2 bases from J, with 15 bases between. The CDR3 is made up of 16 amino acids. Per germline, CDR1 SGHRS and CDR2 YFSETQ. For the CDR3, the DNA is TGCGCCAGCAGCTTGGCCAAGTTAACAGGAACCTACGAGCAGTACTTC. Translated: CASSLAKLTGTYEQYF.

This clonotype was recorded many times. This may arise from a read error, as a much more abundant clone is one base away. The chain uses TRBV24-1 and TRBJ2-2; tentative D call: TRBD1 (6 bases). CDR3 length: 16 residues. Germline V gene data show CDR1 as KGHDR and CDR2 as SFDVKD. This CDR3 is CATSDPTGANTGELSF. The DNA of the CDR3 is TGTGCCACCAGTGATCCGACAGGCGCGAACACCGGGGAGCTGTCTTTT.

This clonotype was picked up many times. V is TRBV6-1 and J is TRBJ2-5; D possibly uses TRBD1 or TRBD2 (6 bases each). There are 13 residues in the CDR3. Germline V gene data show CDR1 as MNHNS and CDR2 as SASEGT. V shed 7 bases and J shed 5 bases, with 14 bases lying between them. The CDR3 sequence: CASKGGWLETQYF. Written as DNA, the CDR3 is TGTGCCAGCAAGGGGGGTTGGCTGGAGACCCAGTACTTC.

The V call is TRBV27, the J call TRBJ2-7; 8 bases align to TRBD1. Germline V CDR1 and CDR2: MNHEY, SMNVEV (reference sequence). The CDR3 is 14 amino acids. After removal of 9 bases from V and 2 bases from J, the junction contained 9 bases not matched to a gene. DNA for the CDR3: TGTGCCAGTAATACAGGGGGTCTCGCCTACGAGCAGTACTTC. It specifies CASNTGGLAYEQYF.

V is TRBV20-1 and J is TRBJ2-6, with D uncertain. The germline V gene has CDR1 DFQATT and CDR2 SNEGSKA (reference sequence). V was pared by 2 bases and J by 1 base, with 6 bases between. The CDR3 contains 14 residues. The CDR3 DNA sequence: TGCAGTGCTAGAAAGACGTCTGGGGCCAACGTCCTGACTTTC. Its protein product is CSARKTSGANVLTF.

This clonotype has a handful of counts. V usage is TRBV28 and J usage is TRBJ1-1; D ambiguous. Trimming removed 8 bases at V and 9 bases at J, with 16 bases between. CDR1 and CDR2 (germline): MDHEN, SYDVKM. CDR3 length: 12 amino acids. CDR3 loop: CASGRDVLQAFF. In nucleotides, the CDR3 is TGTGCCAGCGGGCGAGATGTGCTGCAAGCTTTCTTT.

CDR3 bases: TGTGCCAGCAGTGCCCTCCTCGCTTTCTTT. This translates into CASSALLAFF. The chain is built from TRBV6-1 and TRBJ1-1; D is undetermined. V was cut by 4 bases and J by 11 bases, with 8 bases left in between. Germline values: CDR1 MNHNS, CDR2 SASEGT. The CDR3 length is 10 residues.

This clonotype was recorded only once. The CDR3 reads CASCPWPRGTGELFF. The CDR3 DNA follows: TGTGCCAGCTGCCCCTGGCCCCGGGGCACCGGGGAGCTGTTTTTT. This rearrangement joins TRBV4-2 to TRBJ2-2, with a tentative D call TRBD2 (5 bases). Per the germline V gene, CDR1 is LGHNA and CDR2 is YNFKEQ. The CDR3 has 15 amino acids. V was trimmed by 8 bases and J by 4 bases, leaving 17 bases between them.

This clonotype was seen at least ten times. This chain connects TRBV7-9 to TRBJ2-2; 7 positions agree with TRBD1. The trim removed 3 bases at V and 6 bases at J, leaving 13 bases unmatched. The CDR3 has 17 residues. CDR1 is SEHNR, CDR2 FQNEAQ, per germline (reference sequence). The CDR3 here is CASSFETGKYFAGELFF. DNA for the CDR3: TGTGCCAGCAGCTTTGAGACAGGGAAATACTTCGCCGGGGAGCTGTTTTTT.

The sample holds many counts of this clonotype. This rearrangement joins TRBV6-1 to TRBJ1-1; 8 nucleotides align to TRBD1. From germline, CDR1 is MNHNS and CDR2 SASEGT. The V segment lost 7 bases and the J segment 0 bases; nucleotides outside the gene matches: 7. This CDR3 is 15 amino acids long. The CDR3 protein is CASNSRQGMNTEAFF. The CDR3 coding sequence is TGTGCCAGCAACTCGAGACAGGGGATGAACACTGAAGCTTTCTTT.

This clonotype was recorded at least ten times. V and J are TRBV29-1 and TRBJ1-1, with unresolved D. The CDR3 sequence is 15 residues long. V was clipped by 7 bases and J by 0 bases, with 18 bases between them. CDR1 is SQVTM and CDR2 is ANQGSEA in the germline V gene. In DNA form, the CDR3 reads TGCAGCGGTAGGACGGTTGACGTTATGAACACTGAAGCTTTCTTT. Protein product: CSGRTVDVMNTEAFF.

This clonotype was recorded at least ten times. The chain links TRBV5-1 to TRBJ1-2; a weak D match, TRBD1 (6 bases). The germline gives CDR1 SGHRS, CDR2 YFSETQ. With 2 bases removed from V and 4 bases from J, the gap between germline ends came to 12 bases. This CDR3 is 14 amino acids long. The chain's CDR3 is CASSFLQGSYGYTF. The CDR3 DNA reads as TGCGCCAGCAGCTTTCTACAGGGAAGCTATGGCTACACCTTC.

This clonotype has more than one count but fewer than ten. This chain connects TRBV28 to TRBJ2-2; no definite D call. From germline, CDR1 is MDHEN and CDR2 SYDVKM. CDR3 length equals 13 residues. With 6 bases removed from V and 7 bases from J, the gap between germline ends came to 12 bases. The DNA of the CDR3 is TGTGCCAGCAGACCTGGACGGGTCGGGGAGCTGTTTTTT. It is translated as CASRPGRVGELFF.